This T cell receptor (beta chain) was recovered during a study of shared clonotypes between healthy human individuals (dated by TCRdb to the early 2020s). With respect to the entire study: A couple of women and a few men aged 18 to 49 years were included in the cohort. For each donor, CD4 naive and CD4 memory were each run on three plates, CD8 naive on two plates, and CD8 memory on one plate. Blood TCR repertoires of about five healthy adults were deeply sequenced to estimate repertoire size and the extent of clonotype sharing between individuals. To increase sequencing depth and limit assay-specific biases, TCR repertoire library preparation and sequencing were carried out by different laboratories using diverse techniques. Leukapheresis yielded between about 0.8 and 9.5 billion PBMCs per donor.

Concerning this clone: Its antigen target is currently unknown. No base qualities exist here, and no much larger clone lies one base off it.

Healthy HIV-negative adults with no recently reported acute infections or vaccinations were included as donors. Only Caucasian adults living in Nashville, Tennessee, USA were represented among the donors. CD4+ T cells were enriched by magnetic negative selection, after which naive cells were positively selected on CD45RA and the negative fraction was taken as the memory subset. Blood was collected by leukapheresis, and PBMCs were isolated by Ficoll-Histopaque density gradient centrifugation and then cryopreserved in liquid nitrogen vapor phase. Analytical flow cytometry was used to check the purity and quantity of each magnetically sorted T cell population. Each sorted fraction had its genomic DNA isolated and then quantified by UV absorbance on a Nanodrop 2000c. The CDR3 sequence holds 14 residues, the cysteine and phenylalanine included. Left in the record is the CDR3 DNA by itself, 42 bases read in frame from the first base. The junction shows trimming of 0 bases on V and 7 bases on J, plus 13 bases between the germline ends. The germline V gene supplies CDR1 SGHTS and CDR2 YDEGEE.

What the research found in general, with its limitations: Pairwise subsampling indicated that sequencing depth was expected to affect the degree of clonotype sharing among donors. Compared with non-shared clonotypes, clonotypes shared by all four sorted-subset donors had higher generation probabilities. Larger estimated clonotype richness was generally found for naive subsets than for memory subsets. Only blood was sampled, and tissue TCR repertoires likely differ from those in blood. Because the study included only a small number of donors, the genetic and exposure-history diversity represented was limited. Across a handful of donors, approximately 5% of naive CD4, roughly 3.8% of naive CD8, about 2.3% of memory CD4, and about 0.4% of memory CD8 clonotypes were shared. Rarefaction of sorted-subset datasets indicated incomplete sequencing despite the large sequencing depth.

Using the deep immunoSEQ assay, multiplex PCR amplified TCR CDR3 regions from genomic DNA. Genomic DNA extracted from each cell subset was distributed evenly over all wells of several immunoSEQ 96-well plates, and each plate served as one replicate. For sorted subsets, each replicate PCR was loaded with about 200 ng genomic DNA, equivalent to 30,000 or so T cell genomes. Purified libraries were measured with a Qubit 3.0 fluorometer, size-checked on a Bioanalyzer 2100, and measured again with the KAPA Library Quantification kit. Each immunoSEQ 96-well plate was sequenced on its own single-read 150-cycle Illumina NextSeq 550 flow cell. The study's own analysis went as follows. Because the immunoSEQ output held only junctional sequences and lacked quality scores, the filtering could not match the filtering applied to full-length reads. Sequences were annotated with PyIR, a Python wrapper for IgBLAST v1.9, and V/J genes and CDR3 were assigned using IMGT germline references. Reads with weak V/J assignments (E-value above 1e-6), missing CDR3, stop codons, out-of-frame junctions, or ambiguous translated residues were removed. V3J clonotypes were defined by identical inferred V gene, J gene, and CDR3 amino acid sequence. To compute the percentage overlap between repertoires, the number of shared unique clonotypes was divided by the size of the smaller repertoire. Richness of each repertoire was evaluated using RTK rarefaction, the Chao1 estimator, and Recon v2.1 estimates of unobserved clonotypes. OLGA was used to compute generation probabilities for all TCRbeta clonotypes that the gDNA method yielded from a handful of donors. Drawn from immuneACCESS, this table holds only the in-frame rearrangements with V and J called that TCRdb kept. Clones are partly lost; checked studies trace under half to an unresolved V gene and leave the rest unexplained. V and J calls and clone size come straight from that table; D and trimming were deduced from the DNA. For this sample there are some 2,500,000 clones; less than 95% appear just once. Together, the top ten hold around 0.35% of the sample.

Sequences were obtained from naive CD4+ T cells from PBMCs. Interpreted using the paper, the cell subset or site label stands for: CD45RA+ positively selected. The rearranged segments are TRBV5-8 and TRBJ1-2; TRBD1 is a possible D gene, resting on 5 matching bases. The receptor was isolated from a man aged 18 to 29 in good health. Some clones in this sample may be carry-over from other donors' samples. The bases are TGTGCCAGCAGCTTGGGGGGCCTGGCGGGTGGCTACACCTTC. It specifies CASSLGGLAGGYTF.